This T cell receptor (beta chain) was profiled in a study of blood T cells in healthy people across ages. As to this clonotype: Its target is unknown.

Alongside a J-beta primer mix, a sample-barcoded 5' primer served in a second PCR lasting roughly 6 to 11 cycles. Each of the samples gave a minimum of 2.5 million paired-end reads that contained CDR3. TCRdb re-called the 5' RACE reads through MiXCR, storing one row per CDR3 protein. This table holds over a million distinct CDR3 sequences, 55% to 75% found once. Study outcomes and limitations: Compared with aged donors, long-lived donors showed fewer expanded clones, suggesting selection. Unsorted PBMCs ruled out conclusive naive versus antigen-experienced comparison.

The CDR3 sequence is 14 residues long. Trimming shortened V by 7 bases and J by 9 bases, and 19 bases separated the two germline ends. Looked up from germline, CDR1 is SNHLY and CDR2 is FYNNEI. The amount of total RNA extracted per sample was at least 5.5 micrograms. The TCR comes from a man aged 18 to 29 in good health. The specimen was blood. The chain links TRBV2 to TRBJ2-1; a weak D match, TRBD2 (7 bases). The CDR3 DNA is TGTGCCAGCATTGAGGGAGGGGGAAGGATTGAGCAGTTCTTC. Encoded protein: CASIEGGGRIEQFF. The entire variable domain, with the rest obtained from reference TRBV2 and TRBJ2-1, is as follows: EPEVTQTPSHQVTQMGQEVILRCVPISNHLYFYWYRQILGQKVEFLVSFYNNEISEKSEIFDDQFSVERPDGSNFTLKIRSTKLEDSAMYFCASIEGGGRIEQFFGPGTRLTVL.